This passage covers 14 T cell receptor beta chains from one sample sequenced in a study of shared clonotypes between healthy human individuals. Using immunoSEQ multiplex PCR, the repertoire was profiled, and TCRdb retains in-frame clones only, with some absent. The repertoire includes 97,000 or so clones, less than 50% of them detected once, and roughly 15% sits in the top ten. Sequenced input: PBMCs. All receptors derive from a middle-aged woman in good health. Some clones in this sample may be carry-over from other donors' samples.

This clone was observed many times. V gene TRBV28 combines with J gene TRBJ1-6; D gene ambiguous. The ends were cut back, 2 bases at V and 14 bases at J, with 10 bases in the middle. The CDR3 is made up of 12 amino acids. CDR1 is MDHEN, CDR2 SYDVKM, per germline. The CDR3 DNA follows: TGTGCCAGCAGTTTAAAAAATTCGGCCCTCCACTTT. It specifies CASSLKNSALHF.

This clone was seen more than once but under ten times. CDR3: CASSESVKLFF. CDR3 coding DNA: TGTGCCAGCAGTGAATCGGTGAAACTGTTTTTT. The genes are TRBV6-5 and TRBJ1-4; D is uncertain. CDR1 is MNHEY and CDR2 is SVGAGI in the germline V gene. This CDR3 has 11 amino acids. The V end lost 5 bases, the J end lost 11 bases, and 9 bases lay between the germline ends.

The chain employs TRBV29-1 and TRBJ2-5, with 7 bases matching TRBD1. Germline V gives CDR1 SQVTM, CDR2 ANQGSEA. The CDR3 contains 16 residues. The junction had 9 bases not matched to a gene; V was cut back by 0 bases and J by 2 bases. CDR3 DNA sequence: TGCAGCGTTGAAGATCAGGGGGTTGGGTTACAAGAGACCCAGTACTTC. It encodes CSVEDQGVGLQETQYF.

The J gene is TRBJ2-2, the V gene TRBV4-2, with D perhaps matching TRBD1 or TRBD2 (6 bases each). Per the germline V gene, CDR1 is LGHNA and CDR2 is YNFKEQ. This CDR3 contains 17 residues. Trimming stripped 0 bases from V and 7 bases from J, with 18 bases between. The CDR3 loop reads CASSQDWGAGKVGELFF. The CDR3, as DNA: TGTGCCAGCAGCCAAGATTGGGGGGCAGGGAAGGTCGGGGAGCTGTTTTTT.

This clone turned up a few times. The V call is TRBV2, the J call TRBJ2-2; D remains unclear. The ends were cut back, 3 bases at V and 6 bases at J, with 11 bases in the middle. The CDR3 is 14 residues long. The germline gives CDR1 SNHLY, CDR2 FYNNEI. CDR3 coding DNA: TGTGCCAGCAGTGAGAGCCCGATTGCCGGGGAGCTGTTTTTT. Amino acids: CASSESPIAGELFF.

The CDR3 DNA reads as TGTGCCTGGAGTAGGCCCCGGGACGGCATCTACGAGCAGTACTTC. Translated, it gives CAWSRPRDGIYEQYF. The V call is TRBV30, the J call TRBJ2-5, with D perhaps given as TRBD1 or TRBD2 (5 bases each). Near its end, the DNA agrees better with TRBJ2-7, so the J call may be wrong. This CDR3 is 15 amino acids long. CDR1 GTSNPN and CDR2 SVGIG come from the germline V gene (reference sequence).

The sample holds many counts of this clone. The gene calls are TRBV29-1 and TRBJ1-2; D is unclear. The CDR3 length is 13 residues. V was trimmed by 4 bases and J by 7 bases, leaving 16 bases between them. Germline lookup yields CDR1 SQVTM and CDR2 ANQGSEA. CDR3 protein: CSVAPGVGGGYTF. The CDR3 DNA reads as TGCAGCGTTGCCCCAGGTGTGGGCGGTGGCTACACCTTC. Complete variable domain (other parts from reference TRBV29-1 and TRBJ1-2): SAVISQKPSRDICQRGTSLTIQCQVDSQVTMMFWYRQQPGQSLTLIATANQGSEATYESGFVIDKFPISRPNLTFSTLTVSNMSPEDSSIYLCSVAPGVGGGYTFGSGTRLTVV.

This CDR3 reads CASSPQRGGEKLFF. The CDR3 DNA reads TGTGCCAGCAGCCCGCAGAGGGGTGGTGAAAAACTGTTTTTT. V is TRBV7-2 and J is TRBJ1-4, with D possibly being TRBD1 (5 bases). Germline CDR1 is SGHTA and CDR2 is FQGNSA. V gave up 5 bases and J gave up 7 bases, with 14 bases separating them. The CDR3 spans 14 residues.

The chain uses TRBV18 and TRBJ2-7; 9 bases map to TRBD1. The CDR3 consists of 17 residues. Germline-derived CDR1 and CDR2 are KGHSH and LQKENI. V trimming: 2 bases; J trimming: 5 bases; junction bases outside the gene matches: 13. The CDR3 nucleotides read TGTGCCAGCTCACCAACTTTACCGGGACAGGGTAACCACGAGCAGTACTTC. This gives the protein CASSPTLPGQGNHEQYF.

This chain links TRBV7-2 with TRBJ2-5; 11 bases line up with TRBD2. The J call could be wrong; TRBJ2-7 is a better fit for the DNA end. The length of the CDR3 is 17 residues. Germline CDR1 and CDR2: SGHTA and FQGNSA. The CDR3 reads CASSTRPSSGRQHEQYF. The CDR3 DNA is TGTGCCAGCAGCACCCGGCCCTCTAGCGGGAGGCAGCACGAGCAGTACTTC.

The chain combines TRBV28 with TRBJ2-1, with TRBD2 identical over 11 bases. Germline-derived CDR1 and CDR2 are MDHEN and SYDVKM. The CDR3 length is 16 residues. V gave up 4 bases and J gave up 5 bases; unmatched junction bases: 7. CDR3 residues: CASSSPGTSGDNEQFF. The CDR3 DNA is TGTGCCAGCAGTTCCCCCGGGACTAGCGGCGACAATGAGCAGTTCTTC.

This clone was found many times. V and J are TRBV18 and TRBJ2-5; TRBD1 aligns across 10 bases. The ends lost 3 bases at V and 1 base at J; junction bases unmatched: 8. This CDR3 comprises 17 residues. In germline, CDR1 is KGHSH, CDR2 LQKENI. The DNA of the CDR3 is TGTGCCAGCTCACCCCAGGGAAGACAGGGGGCCCAAGAGACCCAGTACTTC. It translates to CASSPQGRQGAQETQYF.

CDR3 DNA sequence: TGTGCCAGCTCAGAACTACCTTACGAGCAGTACTTC. It codes for CASSELPYEQYF. The V gene is TRBV18, the J gene TRBJ2-7; D unclear. The CDR3 is 12 residues long. Germline lookup yields CDR1 KGHSH and CDR2 LQKENI. Trimming took 5 bases from V and 4 from J, leaving 9 bases between them. The entire variable domain, with the rest obtained from reference TRBV18 and TRBJ2-7, is as follows: NAGVMQNPRHLVRRRGQEARLRCSPMKGHSHVYWYRQLPEEGLKFMVYLQKENIIDESGMPKERFSAEFPKEGPSILRIQQVVRGDSAAYFCASSELPYEQYFGPGTRLTVT.

The V gene is TRBV7-6, the J gene TRBJ1-2, with 7 bases aligning to TRBD1. This CDR3 has 14 amino acids. CDR1 and CDR2 from the germline V gene are SGHVS and FNYEAQ. With 8 bases clipped from V and 0 bases from J, the junction kept 6 bases outside the gene matches. The CDR3 DNA reads TGTGCCAGCTCCAGGGACAGCACTAACTATGGCTACACCTTC. It is translated as CASSRDSTNYGYTF.